A selection of T cell receptor beta chains follows, all from one sample in a study of blood T cell repertoires in COVID-19. This table comes from immunoSEQ multiplex PCR, and its TCRdb copy is limited to in-frame clones, with some not included. In the table there are about 180,000 clones, 70% to 90% of which are singletons. The material sequenced was peripheral blood. The receptors here all came from a man between 50 and 59 years old with active or convalescent COVID-19. Each CDR3 is given with its conserved first and last residue. D genes are given only for firm matches. Clone sizes are given selectively: once, few, many, or a class where the clone is expanded.

v_call	clone_size	d_call	cdr3_length	j_call	cdr3_nt	cdr3_aa
TRBV19	few	TRBD1	15	TRBJ1-5	TGTGCCAGTAGTACTGGGACAGGACGGGGGCAGCCCCAGCATTTT	CASSTGTGRGQPQHF
TRBV2	.	TRBD1	16	TRBJ2-4	TGTGCCAGCAGTGATGTACAGGGGACAGCCAAAAACATTCAGTACTTC	CASSDVQGTAKNIQYF
TRBV25-1	.	TRBD1	15	TRBJ1-4	TGTGCCAGCAGTGATCCAAATCGGACAGGGAGAAAACTGTTTTTT	CASSDPNRTGRKLFF
TRBV5-5	.	TRBD1	15	TRBJ1-5	TGTGCCAGCAGCTTGAGGACAGGGGACAATCAGCCCCAGCATTTT	CASSLRTGDNQPQHF
TRBV5-1	.	TRBD1	15	TRBJ2-7	TGCGCCAGCAGCTTGGCCGCGGGACAGGTCTACGAGCAGTACTTC	CASSLAAGQVYEQYF
TRBV30	.	TRBD1	13	TRBJ1-5	TGTGCCTGGAGTGACGGACAGGGTCAGCCCCAGCATTTT	CAWSDGQGQPQHF
TRBV3-1/TRBV3-2	.	.	15	TRBJ1-2	TGTGCCAGCAGCCAAGAACAGGGTGCCTGGTATGGCTACACCTTC	CASSQEQGAWYGYTF
TRBV6-1	.	TRBD1	15	TRBJ1-2	TGTGCCAGCAGTGAAGAGACGGGACAGAACTATGGCTACACCTTC	CASSEETGQNYGYTF
TRBV19	.	.	18	TRBJ1-5	TGTGCCAGTTTCCCCCACATAACAGGGTTTGGAAGCAATCAGCCCCAGCATTTT	CASFPHITGFGSNQPQHF
TRBV2	few	.	14	TRBJ2-7	TGTGCCAGCAGTGTAGGACTATCATTGTGGGAGCAGTACTTC	CASSVGLSLWEQYF
TRBV13	.	.	14	TRBJ2-2	TGTGCCAGCAGCGATACTCGTGCCACCGGGGAGCTGTTTTTT	CASSDTRATGELFF
TRBV11-2	.	TRBD1	15	TRBJ1-2	TGTGCCAGCAGCCCCAGGACAGGGGCTAACTATGGCTACACCTTC	CASSPRTGANYGYTF
TRBV24-1	.	TRBD1	13	TRBJ1-5	TGTGCCACCGGCCGGACAGGGGTTCAGCCCCAGCATTTT	CATGRTGVQPQHF
TRBV19	.	TRBD2	15	TRBJ2-3	TGTGCCAGTAGTATCGGCGGGGGGGCCACAGATACGCAGTATTTT	CASSIGGGATDTQYF
TRBV13	.	TRBD1	14	TRBJ1-4	TGTGCCAGCAGCTGGGGACAGATTAATGAAAAACTGTTTTTT	CASSWGQINEKLFF
TRBV6-5	.	.	15	TRBJ1-2	TGTGCCAGCAGGACCGTGGGTCGAGGAGACTATGGCTACACCTTC	CASRTVGRGDYGYTF
TRBV30	.	TRBD1	13	TRBJ1-6	TGTGCCTGCCCGACAGGGTCAGATTCACCCCTCCACTTT	CACPTGSDSPLHF